This TCR beta chain was documented in a study of spatial heterogeneity in lung cancer. Time point in this sample: sample taken at primary tumor resection. Unsorted whole RNA samples from tumor, nontumor lung or frozen PBMC were sequenced. The approximately 67 donors had untreated early-stage non-small cell lung cancer. Trimming removed 2 bases at V and 7 bases at J, with 12 bases between. Germline lookup yields CDR1 SQVTM and CDR2 ANQGSEA. CDR3 size: 13 residues. One entry per CDR3 protein, called by TCRdb with MiXCR from the 5' RACE reads. The sample carries 80,000 to 95,000 distinct CDR3 sequences, 7.5% to 10% recorded once. This clonotype was detected many times.

Sequenced material: PBMCs, taken at surgery. The clonotype was recovered from a male donor with early-stage non-small cell lung cancer. This chain links TRBV29-1 with TRBJ2-1, with D perhaps matching TRBD1 (5 bases). As DNA, the CDR3 is TGCAGCGTTGAATGGGGCCAGGCAAATGAGCAGTTCTTC. Translated, it gives CSVEWGQANEQFF.